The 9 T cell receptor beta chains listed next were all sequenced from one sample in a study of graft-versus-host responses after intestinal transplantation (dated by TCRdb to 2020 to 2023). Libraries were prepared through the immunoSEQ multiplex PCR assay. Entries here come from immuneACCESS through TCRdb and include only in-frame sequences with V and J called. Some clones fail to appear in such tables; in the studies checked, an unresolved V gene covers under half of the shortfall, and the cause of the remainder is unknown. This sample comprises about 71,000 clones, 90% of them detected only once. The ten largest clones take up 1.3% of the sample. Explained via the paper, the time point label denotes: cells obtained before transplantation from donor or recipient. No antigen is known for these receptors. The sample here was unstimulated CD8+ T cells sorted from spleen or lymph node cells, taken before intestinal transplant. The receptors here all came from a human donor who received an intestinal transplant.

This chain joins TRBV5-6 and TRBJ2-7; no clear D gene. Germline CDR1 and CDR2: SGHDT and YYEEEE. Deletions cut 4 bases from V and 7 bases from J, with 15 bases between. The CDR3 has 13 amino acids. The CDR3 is CASSGLASEEQYF. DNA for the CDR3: TGTGCCAGCAGCGGTTTAGCTTCGGAGGAGCAGTACTTC.

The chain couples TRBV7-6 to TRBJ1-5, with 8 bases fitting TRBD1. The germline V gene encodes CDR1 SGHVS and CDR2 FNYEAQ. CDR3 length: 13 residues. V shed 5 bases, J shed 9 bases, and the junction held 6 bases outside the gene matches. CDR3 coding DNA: TGTGCCAGCAGCCCGGACAGGGAAGGGCCCCAGCATTTT. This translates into CASSPDREGPQHF.

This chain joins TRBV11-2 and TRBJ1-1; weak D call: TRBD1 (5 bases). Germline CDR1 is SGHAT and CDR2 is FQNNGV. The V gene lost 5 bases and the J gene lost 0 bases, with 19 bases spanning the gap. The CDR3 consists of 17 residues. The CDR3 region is CASSPPQVIRMNTEAFF. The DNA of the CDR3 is TGTGCCAGCAGCCCCCCACAGGTTATACGGATGAACACTGAAGCTTTCTTT.

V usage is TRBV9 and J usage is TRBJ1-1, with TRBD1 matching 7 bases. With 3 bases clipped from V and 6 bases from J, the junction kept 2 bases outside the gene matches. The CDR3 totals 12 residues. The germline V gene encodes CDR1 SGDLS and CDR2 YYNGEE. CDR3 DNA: TGTGCCAGCAGCGGGGACAGCGCTGAAGCTTTCTTT. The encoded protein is CASSGDSAEAFF.

DNA of the CDR3: TGTGCCAGCAAAGTAGCTAGCGGGGGGAGCACAGATACGCAGTATTTT. Residues: CASKVASGGSTDTQYF. The rearrangement links TRBV2 to TRBJ2-3, with 11 bases aligning to TRBD2. The CDR3 totals 16 residues. The germline V gene encodes CDR1 SNHLY and CDR2 FYNNEI. Losses at the gene ends were 7 bases for V and 0 bases for J; bases not matched to a gene: 6.

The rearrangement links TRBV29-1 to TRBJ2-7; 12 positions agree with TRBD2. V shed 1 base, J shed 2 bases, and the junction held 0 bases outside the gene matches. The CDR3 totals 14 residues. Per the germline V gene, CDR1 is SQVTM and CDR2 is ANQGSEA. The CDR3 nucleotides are TGCAGCGTTGAAGGACTAGCGGGGGCCTACGAGCAGTACTTC. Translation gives CSVEGLAGAYEQYF.

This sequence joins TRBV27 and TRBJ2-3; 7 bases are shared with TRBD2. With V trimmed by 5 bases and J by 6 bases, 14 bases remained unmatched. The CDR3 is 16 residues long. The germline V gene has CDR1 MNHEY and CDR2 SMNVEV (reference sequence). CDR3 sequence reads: CASSPFLTSWGDTQYF. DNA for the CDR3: TGTGCCAGCAGTCCCTTCTTGACTAGCTGGGGGGATACGCAGTATTTT.

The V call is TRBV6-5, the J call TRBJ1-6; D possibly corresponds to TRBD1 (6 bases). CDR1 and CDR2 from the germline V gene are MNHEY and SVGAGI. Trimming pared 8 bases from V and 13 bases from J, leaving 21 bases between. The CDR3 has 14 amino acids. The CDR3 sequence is CASPSEPRGSPLHF. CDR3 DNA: TGTGCCAGCCCATCCGAACCCAGGGGATCCCCCCTCCACTTT.

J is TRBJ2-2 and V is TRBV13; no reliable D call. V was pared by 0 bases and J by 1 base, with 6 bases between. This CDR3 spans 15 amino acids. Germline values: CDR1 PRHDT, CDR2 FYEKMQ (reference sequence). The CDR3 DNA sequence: TGTGCCAGCAGCTTAGGGCGCATGAACACCGGGGAGCTGTTTTTT. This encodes CASSLGRMNTGELFF.